The present TCR beta chain was sequenced within a study of tumor-infiltrating T cells and Merkel cell polyomavirus listed by TCRdb under 2017. In terms of the full investigation: In Merkel cell carcinoma patients, the study examined CD8+ T cells specific for the Merkel cell polyomavirus KLL epitope. Disease stage at presentation varied among the patients, and patient follow-up lasted a median of approximately 2.5 years, ranging from roughly 1.1 to 6.0 years. Patient treatments varied, were not standardized, and included chemotherapy, radiation and immunotherapies. TRB sequencing was performed on KLL-tetramer-sorted cells from blood or tumor-infiltrating lymphocytes in 14 to 15 samples, as well as on some twelve matched whole-tumor samples. Most whole-tumor samples were obtained as 25-micron curls cut from formalin-fixed, paraffin-embedded tissue blocks. Across the study, one tumor sample was obtained as a frozen nodal tumor digest and one as a flash-frozen core biopsy of a metastasis. What the work shows at the level of the full study, not this receptor alone: One limitation of the study is the small sample size (n = 12 patients). A greater number of unique KLL-specific clonotypes in tumors (roughly 5-110 vs 0-3) was associated with a significant advantage in MCC-specific survival (P = 0.0051). The study examined just one viral epitope, so T cells targeting other Merkel cell polyomavirus epitopes were not captured. A higher intratumoral fraction of KLL-specific T cells (about 1.7-18% versus roughly 0-0.14%) was associated with significantly improved MCC-specific survival. KLL-specific TRB repertoires were diverse and mostly private, with just one public clonotype, shared by two patients, among 350 to 500 unique sequences.

V was cut back by 0 bases and J by 1 base, leaving a gap of 9 bases between them. Via the germline V gene, CDR1 is MGHRA and CDR2 YSYEKL. The cysteine opens and the phenylalanine closes a CDR3 of 16 amino acids. Just the 48-base CDR3 DNA is kept, in frame starting at base 1. By immunohistochemistry, the tumors of all patients showed robust positive staining for Merkel cell polyomavirus Large T antigen. The study included approximately 13 Merkel cell carcinoma patients who had robust KLL-tetramer+ populations, above 0.04% of CD8+ T cells, in blood and/or cultured TIL. All patients were identified as Caucasian, and a median age of roughly 60 years (range roughly 45 to 80 years) was recorded. Lymph node tumors were analyzed for patients with unknown primaries who presented with nodal disease, or when insufficient primary tissue was available. The method behind the library was the immunoSEQ multiplex PCR assay. Genomic DNA extraction, TRB sequencing and normalization were performed by Adaptive Biotechnologies (Seattle, WA). In the authors' own workflow: Clonality was computed as one minus Shannon entropy of productive TRB sequences normalized by log2 of unique productive sequences. KLL-specific clonotypes in tumors were found by matching TCRbeta CDR3 amino acid sequences to the sequences from the tetramer-sorted sample of each patient. The table comes from immuneACCESS by way of TCRdb, which keeps in-frame sequences with V and J called. Part of the clones is missing from these tables; in studies checked, under half for an unresolved V gene and the rest for unknown reasons. V, J and clone size reflect that table, while D and trimming were determined from the DNA. The sample profile shows about 2,100 clones; roughly 97% of them were found once. The ten largest make up about 2.5% of the sample.

As for this clone: Its antigen is unknown. No much larger clonotype is one base removed from it; base qualities were not supplied.

This clonotype originated in a man between 65 and 79 years old with Merkel cell carcinoma. The V and J segments used are TRBV4-1 and TRBJ2-2, with the D segment identity uncertain. Sequencing input: lymph node tissue. The CDR3 here reads CASSQDGVRNTGELFF. The DNA sequence is as follows: TGCGCCAGCAGCCAAGATGGAGTGAGGAACACCGGGGAGCTGTTTTTT.